This T cell receptor beta chain was captured by sequencing in a study of CD8+CD57+ T cells in acquired aplastic anemia. Across the whole study: The average for DNA from sorted CD4+ and CD8+ cells was about 3.3 ug.

Germline V gene sequence: CDR1 GTSNPN, CDR2 SVGIG (reference sequence). The V gene lost 7 bases and the J gene lost 2 bases, with 17 bases spanning the gap. This CDR3 has 14 residues. Of note for this clonotype: Its specificity is unknown.

Findings and limits, study-wide: The same twenty-nine CD8+ CDR3 sequences occurred in patients and in controls. Statistical testing detected no significant gap in CD8+ Simpson's diversity between patients and controls.

Genomic DNA, serving as template, underwent TCR beta VDJ and CDR3 profiling. A single record per CDR3 protein comes from TCRdb applying MiXCR to the reads. The table records a few hundred thousand distinct CDR3 sequences, approximately 57% of them present only once. Source material: sorted CD4+, CD8+, or CD8+CD57+ T cells (not recorded which) from PBMCs. The chain couples TRBV30 to TRBJ2-5; D perhaps matches TRBD2 (6 bases). The source is a human donor with severe aplastic anemia or a healthy control (not recorded which). The CDR3 DNA follows: TGTGCCTTTTCCCCTCCCAGCGGGCAAGAGACCCAGTACTTC. This encodes CAFSPPSGQETQYF.